Below are 29 T cell receptor beta chains sequenced from a single sample in a study of T cells after yellow fever vaccination. TCRdb ran MiXCR on the 5' RACE reads and lists one entry per CDR3 protein. The repertoire holds over 300,000 distinct CDR3 sequences, with over 3.5% as singletons. The sequencing used PBMCs, collected 5 days after the yellow fever booster vaccination. The source is a man younger than 35 who received the YFV17D yellow fever vaccine.

The chain recombines TRBV6-5 with TRBJ1-5, with TRBD1 as a possible D gene (5 bases). V lost 2 bases to trimming and J lost 7 bases, with 12 bases between them. The CDR3 is 14 residues long. Germline-derived CDR1 and CDR2 are MNHEY and SVGAGI. DNA of the CDR3: TGTGCCAGCAGTTACCTAATGGGACGGCAGCCCCAGCATTTT. It codes for CASSYLMGRQPQHF.

The chain recombines TRBV2 with TRBJ2-2, with 9 bases aligning to TRBD1. Germline CDR1 is SNHLY and CDR2 is FYNNEI. V was pared by 1 base and J by 6 bases, with 3 bases of the junction left unmatched. This CDR3 is 15 amino acids long. The CDR3 coding sequence is TGTGCCAGCAGTGAAGGGGGACAGGGAGCCGGGGAGCTGTTTTTT. This translates into CASSEGGQGAGELFF.

The rearrangement uses TRBV5-1 and TRBJ2-6; D may be TRBD1 (5 bases). Germline V gene lookup returns CDR1 SGHRS and CDR2 YFSETQ. This CDR3 region has 17 residues. Trimming took off 1 base at V and 0 bases at J, with 11 bases between the two ends. CDR3 sequence (DNA): TGCGCCAGCAGCTTGTGGCCGGACAACTCTGGGGCCAACGTCCTGACTTTC. This encodes CASSLWPDNSGANVLTF.

At least ten counts were recorded for this clonotype. This chain uses TRBV6-2 or TRBV6-3 with TRBJ1-1, with D possibly being TRBD1 (6 bases). The CDR3 runs to 14 residues. Per the germline V gene, CDR1 is MNHEY and CDR2 is SVGEGT. With 6 bases removed from V and 0 bases from J, the gap between germline ends came to 11 bases. CDR3 DNA: TGTGCCAGCAGGGGACAAGTAATGAACACTGAAGCTTTCTTT. Translation gives CASRGQVMNTEAFF.

This clonotype was counted ten times or more. The V call is TRBV5-1, the J call TRBJ2-1; D gene unclear. Germline values: CDR1 SGHRS, CDR2 YFSETQ. Trimming pared 0 bases from V and 7 bases from J, leaving 11 bases between. The CDR3 consists of 14 residues. The CDR3 protein is CASSLGFDGNEQFF. In DNA form, the CDR3 reads TGCGCCAGCAGCTTGGGATTTGACGGTAATGAGCAGTTCTTC.

This clonotype was counted between two and nine times. The chain has TRBV7-2 and TRBJ1-6, with D perhaps TRBD1 (5 bases). The CDR3 totals 16 residues. Trimming took 5 bases from V and 3 from J, leaving 14 bases between them. The germline gives CDR1 SGHTA, CDR2 FQGNSA. The CDR3 here is CASSRGGAYYNSPLHF. The CDR3, as DNA: TGTGCCAGCAGCCGCGGCGGGGCCTACTATAATTCACCCCTCCACTTT.

This clonotype was seen a few times. The gene calls are TRBV7-3 and TRBJ2-1; no definite D call. Germline loops: CDR1 SGHTA, CDR2 FQGTGA. CDR3 size: 15 residues. V gave up 0 bases and J gave up 3 bases, with 9 bases separating them. The DNA of the CDR3 is TGTGCCAGCAGCTTAACCCGTAGCAGCTACAATGAGCAGTTCTTC. Amino acids: CASSLTRSSYNEQFF.

The chain is built from TRBV10-3 and TRBJ1-5; D uncertain. The germline V gene has CDR1 ENHRY and CDR2 SYGVKD. V was pared by 6 bases and J by 0 bases, with 9 bases between. The CDR3 runs to 14 residues. CDR3 sequence (DNA): TGTGCCATCAGCCCGGAGTATAGCAATCAGCCCCAGCATTTT. It encodes CAISPEYSNQPQHF.

The V gene is TRBV5-1, the J gene TRBJ1-1; no firm D call. Germline CDR1 is SGHRS and CDR2 is YFSETQ. Trimming shortened V by 4 bases and J by 0 bases, and 13 bases separated the two germline ends. There are 15 residues in the CDR3. CDR3 in amino acids: CASSPPGSMNTEAFF. Written as DNA, the CDR3 is TGCGCCAGCAGCCCCCCGGGCTCCATGAACACTGAAGCTTTCTTT.

The chain is built from TRBV4-1 and TRBJ2-1, with 12 bases identical to TRBD2. V shed 1 base, J shed 9 bases, and the junction held 4 bases outside the gene matches. The CDR3 is 15 amino acids. The V gene's germline CDR1 is MGHRA and CDR2 YSYEKL. For the CDR3, the DNA is TGCGCCAGCAGCCAAGCTAGCGGGGGGGCCAGTGAGCAGTTCTTC. Translating gives CASSQASGGASEQFF.

The sample holds a few counts of this clonotype. The chain carries TRBV5-1 and TRBJ2-1; 7 bases map to TRBD2. This CDR3 is built from 15 residues. In germline, CDR1 is SGHRS, CDR2 YFSETQ. V gave up 0 bases and J gave up 1 base; unmatched junction bases: 1. This CDR3 is CASSLVSGSYNEQFF. Written as DNA, the CDR3 is TGCGCCAGCAGCTTGGTTAGCGGGTCCTACAATGAGCAGTTCTTC.

This clonotype was recorded a few times. The chain employs TRBV6-5 and TRBJ2-7, with D perhaps TRBD1 or TRBD2 (5 bases each). Germline values: CDR1 MNHEY, CDR2 SVGAGI. There are 14 residues in the CDR3. Between the trimmed V and J ends, which lost 0 bases and 2 bases, there was a span of 8 bases. CDR3: CASSYSLGPYEQYV. Written as DNA, the CDR3 is TGTGCCAGCAGTTACTCTCTGGGACCCTACGAGCAGTACGTC.

This clonotype was detected many times. In DNA form, the CDR3 reads TGTGCCTGGAGTGGGATGGGCGGCAATGAGCAGTTCTTC. Its translation: CAWSGMGGNEQFF. This chain joins TRBV30 and TRBJ2-1; D is unresolved. Germline CDR1 and CDR2: GTSNPN and SVGIG (reference sequence). This CDR3 is 13 amino acids long. V was shortened by 1 base and J by 6 bases, with 10 bases between the two germline ends.

This clonotype was recorded many times. This chain links TRBV5-1 with TRBJ2-3; D is unclear. Germline CDR1 and CDR2: SGHRS and YFSETQ. Trimming took 3 bases from V and 2 from J, leaving 10 bases between them. The CDR3 is 14 residues long. CDR3 residues: CASSSDPNTDTQYF. As DNA, the CDR3 is TGCGCCAGCAGCTCGGACCCGAACACAGATACGCAGTATTTT.

V gene TRBV18 combines with J gene TRBJ1-6; TRBD1 matches at 10 bases. The CDR3 loop spans 18 amino acids. V shed 5 bases, J shed 1 base, and the junction held 8 bases outside the gene matches. Germline V lookup: CDR1 KGHSH, CDR2 LQKENI. The CDR3 spells CASSSLPGQGSYNSPLHF. The DNA of the CDR3 is TGTGCCAGCTCATCACTTCCGGGACAGGGGTCCTATAATTCACCCCTCCACTTT.

This clonotype has a count of ten or more. V usage is TRBV6-2 or TRBV6-3 and J usage is TRBJ2-5, with D unclear. V shed 6 bases and J shed 5 bases, with 10 bases lying between them. From germline, CDR1 is MNHEY and CDR2 SVGEGT. CDR3 size: 12 residues. The CDR3 protein is CASSPFPETQYF. CDR3 nucleotides: TGTGCCAGCAGCCCTTTTCCCGAGACCCAGTACTTC.

This chain uses TRBV27 with TRBJ1-5; D ambiguous. There are 15 residues in the CDR3. Trimming cost V 4 bases and J 2 bases, with 12 bases left between them. Per germline, CDR1 MNHEY and CDR2 SMNVEV (reference sequence). This CDR3 is CASSSYGWGNQPQHF. Here the CDR3 DNA reads TGTGCCAGCAGTTCCTACGGATGGGGCAATCAGCCCCAGCATTTT.

This clonotype came up a few times. The V call is TRBV5-1, the J call TRBJ2-5; no firm D call. The V and J ends lost 5 bases and 5 bases respectively, with 13 bases between them. The CDR3 runs to 13 residues. Per germline, CDR1 SGHRS and CDR2 YFSETQ. The CDR3, as DNA: TGCGCCAGCAGTCCCGGATCCGGGGAGACCCAGTACTTC. Translation gives CASSPGSGETQYF.

This clonotype has only a few counts. The rearrangement joins TRBV7-2 to TRBJ2-1, with 7 positions matching TRBD1. The CDR3 has 16 amino acids. V was pared by 0 bases and J by 6 bases, with 8 bases of the junction left unmatched. Germline V gives CDR1 SGHTA, CDR2 FQGNSA. DNA of the CDR3: TGTGCCAGCAGCTTAGCCGGGACAGATGGGTTCAATGAGCAGTTCTTC. This gives the protein CASSLAGTDGFNEQFF.

This clonotype showed up many times. The V gene is TRBV21-1, the J gene TRBJ2-7; the table's TRBD2 call for D was not verified on the DNA. TRBV21-1 is deemed a pseudogene. The CDR3 is made up of 13 amino acids. In DNA form, the CDR3 reads TGTGCCAGCAGCAAAGGGGAGGGGGTCGAGCAGTACTTC. It yields the protein CASSKGEGVEQYF.

This clonotype was recorded many times. The chain carries TRBV5-7 and TRBJ2-2; no definite D call. TRBV5-7 is an ORF; its function is uncertain. The germline V and J ends were trimmed by 5 bases and 0 bases, with 2 bases remaining between them. The CDR3 has 12 residues. Written as DNA, the CDR3 is TGTGCCAGCAGAACGAACACCGGGGAGCTGTTTTTT. This gives the protein CASRTNTGELFF.

This sequence joins TRBV6-5 and TRBJ2-1; 12 nucleotides align to TRBD2. The germline CDR1 and CDR2 sequences are MNHEY and SVGAGI. V was pared by 7 bases and J by 0 bases, with 7 bases of the junction left unmatched. The CDR3 totals 17 residues. The CDR3 nucleotides read TGTGCCAGCACTAAGACTAGCGGGGGCCCCTCCTACAATGAGCAGTTCTTC. Translating gives CASTKTSGGPSYNEQFF.

This clonotype was recorded at least ten times. J is TRBJ2-2 and V is TRBV7-2, with 8 positions matching TRBD2. J lost 6 bases, V lost 3 bases, and 12 bases had no gene match. The CDR3 is 17 residues long. Per the germline V gene, CDR1 is SGHTA and CDR2 is FQGNSA. The CDR3 protein is CASSLSSGAGQAGELFF. In DNA form, the CDR3 reads TGTGCCAGCAGCTTGAGTAGCGGGGCCGGGCAGGCCGGGGAGCTGTTTTTT. Drawing the rest from reference TRBV7-2 and TRBJ2-2, the complete variable domain is GAGVSQSPSNKVTEKGKDVELRCDPISGHTALYWYRQSLGQGLEFLIYFQGNSAPDKSGLPSDRFSAERTGGSVSTLTIQRTQQEDSAVYLCASSLSSGAGQAGELFFGEGSRLTVL.

The chain carries TRBV6-5 and TRBJ1-6; 7 bases agree with TRBD1. The CDR3 has 15 residues. Trimming cost V 0 bases and J 7 bases; bases outside gene matches: 3. Germline loops: CDR1 MNHEY, CDR2 SVGAGI. Here the CDR3 DNA reads TGTGCCAGCAGTTACTCACAGGGGCTGAATTCACCCCTCCACTTT. This gives the protein CASSYSQGLNSPLHF.

The rearrangement joins TRBV4-1 to TRBJ1-1; 8 bases align to TRBD1. Germline V gene sequence: CDR1 MGHRA, CDR2 YSYEKL. The length of the CDR3 is 16 residues. With 0 bases clipped from V and 4 bases from J, the junction kept 7 bases outside the gene matches. DNA of the CDR3: TGCGCCAGCAGCCAAGAAGTCAGGGGGCTCGGCACTGAAGCTTTCTTT. This encodes CASSQEVRGLGTEAFF.

CDR3 DNA: TGTGCCAGCACCTATATAGCTGGACCAATAACCCCCTACGAGCAGTACGTC. This encodes CASTYIAGPITPYEQYV. This chain connects TRBV28 to TRBJ2-7; D ambiguous. This CDR3 comprises 17 residues. V gave up 7 bases and J gave up 2 bases, with 24 bases separating them. CDR1 is MDHEN and CDR2 is SYDVKM in the germline V gene.

The sample holds many counts of this clonotype. V is TRBV20-1 and J is TRBJ1-1; D ambiguous. The V end lost 5 bases, the J end lost 3 bases, and 10 bases lay between the germline ends. The CDR3 has 12 residues. CDR1 DFQATT and CDR2 SNEGSKA come from the germline V gene (reference sequence). This chain's CDR3 is CSAPRVYTEAFF. The CDR3 DNA sequence: TGCAGTGCTCCAAGGGTGTACACTGAAGCTTTCTTT.

The V and J genes are TRBV5-1 and TRBJ1-2; D is perhaps TRBD1 (5 bases). V lost 8 bases and J 4 bases, leaving 18 bases between the germline ends. CDR1 SGHRS and CDR2 YFSETQ come from the germline V gene. CDR3 length: 14 residues. The CDR3 reads CASGAGGDGYGYTF. The CDR3 region has the DNA TGCGCCAGTGGGGCGGGGGGAGACGGCTATGGCTACACCTTC. The variable domain in full, with the rest retrieved from reference TRBV5-1 and TRBJ1-2, is KAGVTQTPRYLIKTRGQQVTLSCSPISGHRSVSWYQQTPGQGLQFLFEYFSETQRNKGNFPGRFSGRQFSNSRSEMNVSTLELGDSALYLCASGAGGDGYGYTFGSGTRLTVV.

This clonotype was observed a handful of times. This chain uses TRBV20-1 with TRBJ2-1, with D unclear. The CDR3 contains 11 residues. CDR1 is DFQATT and CDR2 is SNEGSKA in the germline V gene (reference sequence). V gave up 7 bases and J gave up 4 bases, with 8 bases separating them. The CDR3 coding sequence is TGCAGTGGGAAGGTGTACAATGAGCAGTTCTTC. Protein sequence: CSGKVYNEQFF.